The table lists the clone carrying this T cell receptor beta chain with many counts. The antigen remains unidentified. Subjects with ophthalmopathy showed a Clinical Activity Score no lower than 3, a NOSPECS grade no lower than 4, and a duration shorter than 3 months. TCR beta CDR3 regions were amplified from RNA transcripts. The HTBI primer set drove a first-round RT-PCR of the TCR CDR3. TCRdb re-called the multiplex PCR reads through MiXCR, storing one row per CDR3 protein. The table includes about 520,000 distinct CDR3 sequences, approximately 24% detected once. The source of the sample is a study of T cells in Graves' hyperthyroidism and ophthalmopathy. Across the whole study: Sampling of peripheral blood happened at initial diagnosis, prior to any treatment. Overall study results and limits: A model built on 13 V-J features separated ophthalmopathy from stable hyperthyroidism.

CDR1 is MNHEY and CDR2 is SMNVEV in the germline V gene (reference sequence). This CDR3 contains 12 residues. Trimming removed 5 bases at V and 7 bases at J, with 12 bases between. The chain has TRBV27 and TRBJ2-7; no reliable D call. The sequencing sample was made of blood. The source is a woman in her 30s with Graves' ophthalmopathy. The CDR3 loop is CASSTDLGEQYF. CDR3 in DNA: TGTGCCAGCAGTACCGATCTAGGGGAGCAGTACTTC.